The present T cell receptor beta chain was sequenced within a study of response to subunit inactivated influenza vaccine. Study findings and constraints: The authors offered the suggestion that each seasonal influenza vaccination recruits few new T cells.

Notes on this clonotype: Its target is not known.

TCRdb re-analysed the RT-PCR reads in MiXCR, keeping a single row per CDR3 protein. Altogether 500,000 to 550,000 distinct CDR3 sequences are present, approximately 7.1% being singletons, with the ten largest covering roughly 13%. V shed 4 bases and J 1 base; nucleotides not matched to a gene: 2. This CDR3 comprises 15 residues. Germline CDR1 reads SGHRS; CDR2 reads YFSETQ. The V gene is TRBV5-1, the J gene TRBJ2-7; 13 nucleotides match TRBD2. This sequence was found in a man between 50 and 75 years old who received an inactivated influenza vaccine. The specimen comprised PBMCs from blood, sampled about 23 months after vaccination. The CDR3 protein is CASSQTSGGSYEQYF. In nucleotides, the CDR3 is TGCGCCAGCAGCCAGACTAGCGGGGGGTCCTACGAGCAGTACTTC. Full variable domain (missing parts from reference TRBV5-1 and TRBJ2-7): KAGVTQTPRYLIKTRGQQVTLSCSPISGHRSVSWYQQTPGQGLQFLFEYFSETQRNKGNFPGRFSGRQFSNSRSEMNVSTLELGDSALYLCASSQTSGGSYEQYFGPGTRLTVT.